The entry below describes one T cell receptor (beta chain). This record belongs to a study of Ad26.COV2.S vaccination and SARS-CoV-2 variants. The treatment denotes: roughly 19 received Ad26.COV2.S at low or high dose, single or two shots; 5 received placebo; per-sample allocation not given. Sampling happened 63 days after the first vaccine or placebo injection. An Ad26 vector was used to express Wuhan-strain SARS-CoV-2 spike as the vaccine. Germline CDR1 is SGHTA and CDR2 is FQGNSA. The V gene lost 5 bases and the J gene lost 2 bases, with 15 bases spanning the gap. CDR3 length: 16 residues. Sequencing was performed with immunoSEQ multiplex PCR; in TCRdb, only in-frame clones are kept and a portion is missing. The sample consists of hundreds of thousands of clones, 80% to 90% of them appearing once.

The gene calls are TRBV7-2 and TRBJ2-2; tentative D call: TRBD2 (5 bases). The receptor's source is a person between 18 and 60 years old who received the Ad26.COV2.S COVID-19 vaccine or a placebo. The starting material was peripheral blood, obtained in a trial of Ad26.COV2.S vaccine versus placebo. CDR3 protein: CASSVQAGINTGELFF. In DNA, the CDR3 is TGTGCCAGCAGCGTCCAGGCCGGGATCAACACCGGGGAGCTGTTTTTT.